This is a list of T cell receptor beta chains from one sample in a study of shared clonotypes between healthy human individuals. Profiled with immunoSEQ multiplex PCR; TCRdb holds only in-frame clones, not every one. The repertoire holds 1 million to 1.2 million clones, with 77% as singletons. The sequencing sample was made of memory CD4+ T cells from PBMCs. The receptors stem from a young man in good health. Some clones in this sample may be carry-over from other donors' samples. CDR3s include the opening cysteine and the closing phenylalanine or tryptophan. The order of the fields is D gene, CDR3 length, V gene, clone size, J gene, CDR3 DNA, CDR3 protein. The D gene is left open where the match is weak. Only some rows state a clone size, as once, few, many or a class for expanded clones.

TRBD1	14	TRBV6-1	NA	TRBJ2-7	TGTGCCAGCAGATTGACAGGGGGAAGCTACGAGCAGTACTTC	CASRLTGGSYEQYF
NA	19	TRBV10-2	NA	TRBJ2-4	TGCGCCAGCAGTCCGGCCCAGGGAGCGGAACAAGTAGCCAAAAACATTCAGTACTTC	CASSPAQGAEQVAKNIQYF
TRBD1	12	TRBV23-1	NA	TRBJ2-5	TGCGCCAGCAGGGACAGGGAAGAGACCCAGTACTTC	CASRDREETQYF
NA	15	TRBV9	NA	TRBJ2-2	TGTGCCAGCAGCGTAGCGGCAGGTGGCACCGGGGAGCTGTTTTTT	CASSVAAGGTGELFF
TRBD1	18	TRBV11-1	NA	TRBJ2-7	TGTGCCAGCAGCCTCAAACCACCAGGGGGCGTTCGGTACTACGAGCAGTACTTC	CASSLKPPGGVRYYEQYF
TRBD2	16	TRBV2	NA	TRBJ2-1	TGTGCCAGCAGTGACACTAGCGGGAGTTCCTACAATGAGCAGTTCTTC	CASSDTSGSSYNEQFF
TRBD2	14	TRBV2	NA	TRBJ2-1	TGTGCCAGCAGTGAATGGCTAGCGGGGGATGAGCAGTTCTTC	CASSEWLAGDEQFF
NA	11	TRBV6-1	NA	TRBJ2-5	TGTGCCAGCAGCGCGAAAGAGACCCAGTACTTC	CASSAKETQYF
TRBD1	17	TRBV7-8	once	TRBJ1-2	TGTGCCAGCAGCTTAGCGAATATGGGACAGGGGAACTATGGCTACACCTTC	CASSLANMGQGNYGYTF
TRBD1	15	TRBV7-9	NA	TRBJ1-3	TGTGCCAGCAGCTTATTTCAGGGGGCAGGAAACACCATATATTTT	CASSLFQGAGNTIYF
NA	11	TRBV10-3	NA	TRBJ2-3	TGTGCCATCAGCCGGGGAGATACGCAGTATTTT	CAISRGDTQYF
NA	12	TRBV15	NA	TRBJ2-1	TGTGCCACCAGCCCGGGTAGGAATGAGCAGTTCTTC	CATSPGRNEQFF
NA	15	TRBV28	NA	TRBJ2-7	TGTGCCAGCAGTTCCGGGTCCCCCCCCACCTACGAGCAGTACTTC	CASSSGSPPTYEQYF
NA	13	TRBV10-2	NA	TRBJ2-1	TGCGCCAGCAGTGGGTTTGTTGGTCCTGAGCAGTTCTTC	CASSGFVGPEQFF
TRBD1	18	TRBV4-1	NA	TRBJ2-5	TGCGCCAGCAGCCAAGATCCCGGGACAGGGGGCAATAGAGAGACCCAGTACTTC	CASSQDPGTGGNRETQYF
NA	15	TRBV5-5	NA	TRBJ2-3	TGTGCCAGCAGCTTGCCCAGGGGAGGCACAGATACGCAGTATTTT	CASSLPRGGTDTQYF
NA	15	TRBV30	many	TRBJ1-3	TGTGCCTGGAGTTCGGGGCGGCTCCTTGGAAACACCATATATTTT	CAWSSGRLLGNTIYF
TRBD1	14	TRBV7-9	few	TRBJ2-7	TGTGCCAGCAGCCGGGGACAGACTTACTACGAGCAGTACTTC	CASSRGQTYYEQYF
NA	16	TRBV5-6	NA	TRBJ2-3	TGTGCCAGCAGCTTGTACGGCGGGACTAGCACAGATACGCAGTATTTT	CASSLYGGTSTDTQYF
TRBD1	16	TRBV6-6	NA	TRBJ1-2	TGTGCCAGCAGTTACGGGGACAGGGCCGGGAACTATGGCTACACCTTC	CASSYGDRAGNYGYTF
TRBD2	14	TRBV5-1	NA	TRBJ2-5	TGCGCCAGCAGCGCTAGCGGGTACCAAGAGACCCAGTACTTC	CASSASGYQETQYF
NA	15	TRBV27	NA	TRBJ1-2	TGTGCCAGCAGTTTTACAGGGTTTGGGGACTATGGCTACACCTTC	CASSFTGFGDYGYTF
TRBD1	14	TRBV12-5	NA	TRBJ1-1	TGTGCTAGTGGTTTGGGCCCAGGGGGTACTGAAGCTTTCTTT	CASGLGPGGTEAFF
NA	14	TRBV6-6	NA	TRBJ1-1	TGTGCCAGCAGTGAGACCCAGAGGAACACTGAAGCTTTCTTT	CASSETQRNTEAFF
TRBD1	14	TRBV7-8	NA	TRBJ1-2	TGTGCCAGCAGCCCCTGGGACAGGGCGGATGGCTACACCTTC	CASSPWDRADGYTF
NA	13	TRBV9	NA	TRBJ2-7	TGTGCCAGCAGCGTAGGCCCTACGGGGGAGCAGTACTTC	CASSVGPTGEQYF
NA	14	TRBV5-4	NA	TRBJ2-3	TGTGCCAGCAGCTTGCCGGGGTACACAGATACGCAGTATTTT	CASSLPGYTDTQYF
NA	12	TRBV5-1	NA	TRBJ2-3	TGCGCCAGCGGGGCAGCCACAGATACGCAGTATTTT	CASGAATDTQYF
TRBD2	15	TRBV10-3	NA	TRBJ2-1	TGTGCCTCGAGAGCGGGGGACGGCCTGTTCAATGAGCAGTTCTTC	CASRAGDGLFNEQFF
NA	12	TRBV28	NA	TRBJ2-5	TGTGCCAGCAGCCGGTTGCAAGAGACCCAGTACTTC	CASSRLQETQYF
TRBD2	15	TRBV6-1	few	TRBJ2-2	TGTGCCAGCAGTGCCCTAGCGGGAGAGGGCGGGGAGCTGTTTTTT	CASSALAGEGGELFF
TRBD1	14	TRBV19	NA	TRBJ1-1	TGTGCCAGTAGAAACAGGGGTTTCAACACTGAAGCTTTCTTT	CASRNRGFNTEAFF
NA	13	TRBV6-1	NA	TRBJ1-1	TGTGCCAGCAGTATTAAGGAAAACACTGAAGCTTTCTTT	CASSIKENTEAFF